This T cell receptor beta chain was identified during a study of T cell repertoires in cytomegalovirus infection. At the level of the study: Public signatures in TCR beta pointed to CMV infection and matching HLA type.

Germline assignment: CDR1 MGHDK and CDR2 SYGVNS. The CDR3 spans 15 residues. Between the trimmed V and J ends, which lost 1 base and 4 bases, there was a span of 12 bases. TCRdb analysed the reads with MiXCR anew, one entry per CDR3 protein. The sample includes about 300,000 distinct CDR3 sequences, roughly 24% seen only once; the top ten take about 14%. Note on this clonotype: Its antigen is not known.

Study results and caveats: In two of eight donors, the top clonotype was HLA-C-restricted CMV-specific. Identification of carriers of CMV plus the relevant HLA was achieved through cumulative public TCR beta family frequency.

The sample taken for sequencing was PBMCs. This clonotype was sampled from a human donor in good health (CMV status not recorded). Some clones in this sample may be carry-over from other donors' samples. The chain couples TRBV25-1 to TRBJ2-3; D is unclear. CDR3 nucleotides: TGTGCCAGCAGTGAATCCGGATCAGTCCCAGATACGCAGTATTTT. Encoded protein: CASSESGSVPDTQYF.